The following is a TCR beta chain sequence with its context. The sample originates from a study of blood T cell repertoires in COVID-19. Study-level background: In each case, the material was cDNA or gDNA derived from T cells, B-cell-depleted T cells, or PBMCs.

Per the study methods: Amplification of reference gene primers was used by the study to estimate nucleated cell counts. The data were produced by immunoSEQ multiplex PCR, yet TCRdb's version contains in-frame clones alone and is incomplete. V and J calls and clone size are those listed in that table; D and trimming were worked out from the DNA. The data hold some 80,000 clones, with 80% to 85% observed a single time. Germline CDR1 SGHTA, CDR2 FQGTGA. The CDR3 is made up of 14 amino acids. V lost 5 bases and J lost 6; bases outside the gene matches: 8. The TCR was taken from a man older than 75 with acute or convalescent COVID-19. The sample was peripheral blood. V gene TRBV7-3 combines with J gene TRBJ1-2; 8 bases line up with TRBD1. The CDR3 bases are TGTGCCAGCAGCCCTACAGGGGGGGCGGATGGCTACACCTTC. Translation: CASSPTGGADGYTF.